This T cell receptor beta chain was sequenced during a study of neoadjuvant anti-PD-1 for oral cavity cancer. In the study overall: Most patients had three to four biweekly doses of 3 mg/kg nivolumab before resection.

Cohort: HPV-negative, locally advanced oral cavity squamous cell carcinoma patients. Only in-frame clones appear in the TCRdb table, and some are missing; sequencing was by immunoSEQ multiplex PCR. The sample holds thousands of clones, about 46% seen once. Per the germline V gene, CDR1 is SGHNT and CDR2 is YYREEE (reference sequence). The junction had 5 bases not matched to a gene; V was cut back by 4 bases and J by 1 base. The CDR3 sequence is 15 residues long. The source of this sequence is a person aged 35 to 85 with oral cavity squamous cell carcinoma. The sample in question was tumor tissue, obtained before nivolumab (anti-PD-1) treatment. The chain combines TRBV5-4 with TRBJ1-1; 9 positions agree with TRBD1. The CDR3 DNA sequence: TGTGCCAGCAGCCGGGACAGGGAGAGGAACACTGAAGCTTTCTTT. Its translation: CASSRDRERNTEAFF.